The entry below gives a single T cell receptor (beta chain) sequence along with its context. Each replicate PCR on the sorted subsets used 200 to 250 ng DNA (roughly 27,000 T cell genomes). Sequencing was performed with immunoSEQ multiplex PCR; in TCRdb, only in-frame clones are kept and a portion is missing. Found here are about 2.1 million clones, 90% to 95% of them singletons; the top ten hold about 1.7%. These data come from a study of shared clonotypes between healthy human individuals. The naive CD8 subset, CD45RO-negative cells positively selected for CCR7, excluded terminally differentiated effector memory CD45RA+ cells. Donors had no recently reported acute infections or vaccinations and were HIV-negative. Donors comprised only Caucasian adults living in Nashville, Tennessee. The ends lost 3 bases at V and 3 bases at J; junction bases unmatched: 8. Germline V gene data show CDR1 as KGHSH and CDR2 as LQKENI. CDR3 length: 17 residues.

The TCR sequence derives from a man aged 18 to 30 in good health. Some clones in this sample may be carry-over from other donors' samples. V is TRBV18 and J is TRBJ2-7; 13 nucleotides match TRBD2. Sequencing was carried out using naive CD8+ T cells from PBMCs. DNA for the CDR3: TGTGCCAGCTCACCCCCGGGACTAGCGGGATTAAACTACGAGCAGTACTTC. It codes for CASSPPGLAGLNYEQYF.